This TCR beta chain was captured in a study of T cells after yellow fever vaccination. Overall study results and limits: Weaker overall, the secondary response nonetheless peaked faster (day 5 versus 15). Boosting was followed by the reappearance of most primary-vaccination clones (roughly 95% CD4, 70% to 90% CD8).

A remark on this clonotype: Its target is not known.

In TCRdb, the 5' RACE reads were re-called with MiXCR into one record per CDR3 protein. The data contain around 530,000 distinct CDR3 sequences, roughly a sixth of them singletons. Germline loops: CDR1 MNHNS, CDR2 SASEGT. The CDR3 has 13 residues. V was shortened by 5 bases and J by 8 bases, with 15 bases between the two germline ends. The sequencing here drew on PBMCs, taken about 5 days after the first yellow fever vaccination. The V gene is TRBV6-1, the J gene TRBJ2-5; D unresolved. This clonotype was sampled from a man between 18 and 35 years old who received the YFV17D yellow fever vaccine. The CDR3 bases are TGTGCCAGCAGTACGCCGGGCCCTGGAACCCAGTACTTC. Amino acids: CASSTPGPGTQYF.